This T cell receptor (beta chain) originates from a study of cytomegalovirus exposure and HLA in healthy donors. Study details: Membership in the Caucasian-associated ancestry cluster was found for around 85% of 398 genotyped donors.

This clone occurred a few times. Primers: 60 Vbeta forward and 13 Jbeta reverse. Assay: immunoSEQ multiplex PCR; the TCRdb copy retains only in-frame clones and omits some. Here the sample spans tens of thousands of clones, about 89% being singletons. Trimming took 5 bases from V and 14 from J; bases not matched to a gene: 11. In germline, CDR1 is WSHSY, CDR2 SAAADI. CDR3 length: 13 residues. Sequencing input: PBMCs. This TCR was sampled from a young man in good health and CMV-seropositive. The rearrangement links TRBV10-2 to TRBJ1-2, with 10 bases fitting TRBD1. CDR3 coding DNA: TGCGCCAGCAGTAAGGGACAGGGGTTAGGGGAGACCTTC. Its protein is CASSKGQGLGETF.